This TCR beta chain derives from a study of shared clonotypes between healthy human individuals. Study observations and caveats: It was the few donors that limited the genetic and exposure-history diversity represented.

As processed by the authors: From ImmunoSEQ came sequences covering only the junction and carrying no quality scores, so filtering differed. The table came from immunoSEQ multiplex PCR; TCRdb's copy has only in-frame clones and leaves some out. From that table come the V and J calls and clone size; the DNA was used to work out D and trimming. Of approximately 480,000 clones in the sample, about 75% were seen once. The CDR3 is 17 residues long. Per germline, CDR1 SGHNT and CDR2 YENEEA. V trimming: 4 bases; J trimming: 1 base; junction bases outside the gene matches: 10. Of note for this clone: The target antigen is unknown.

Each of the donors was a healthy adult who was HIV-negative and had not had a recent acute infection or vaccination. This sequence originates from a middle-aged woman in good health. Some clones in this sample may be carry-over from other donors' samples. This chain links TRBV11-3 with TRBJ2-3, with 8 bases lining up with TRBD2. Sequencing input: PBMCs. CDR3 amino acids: CASSSGVTSGRTDTQYF. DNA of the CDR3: TGTGCCAGCAGCTCGGGGGTTACTAGCGGACGCACAGATACGCAGTATTTT.